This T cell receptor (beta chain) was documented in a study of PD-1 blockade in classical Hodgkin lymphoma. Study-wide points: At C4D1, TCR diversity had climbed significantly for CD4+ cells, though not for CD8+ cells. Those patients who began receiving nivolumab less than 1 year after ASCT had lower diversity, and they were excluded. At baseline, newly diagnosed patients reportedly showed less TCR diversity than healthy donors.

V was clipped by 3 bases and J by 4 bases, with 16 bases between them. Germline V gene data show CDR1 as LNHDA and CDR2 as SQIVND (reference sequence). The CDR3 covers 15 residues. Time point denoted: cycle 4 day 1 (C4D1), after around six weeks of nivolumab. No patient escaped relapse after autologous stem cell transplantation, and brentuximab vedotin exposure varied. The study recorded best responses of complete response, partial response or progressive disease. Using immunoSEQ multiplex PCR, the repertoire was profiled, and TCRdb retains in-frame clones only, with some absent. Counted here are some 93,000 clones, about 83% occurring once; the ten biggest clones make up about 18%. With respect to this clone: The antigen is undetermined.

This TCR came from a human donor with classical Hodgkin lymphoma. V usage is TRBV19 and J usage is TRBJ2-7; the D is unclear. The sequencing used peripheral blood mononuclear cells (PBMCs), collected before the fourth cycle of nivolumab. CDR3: CASSISSLALYEQYF. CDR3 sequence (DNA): TGTGCCAGTAGTATTTCGAGCCTGGCACTTTACGAGCAGTACTTC.